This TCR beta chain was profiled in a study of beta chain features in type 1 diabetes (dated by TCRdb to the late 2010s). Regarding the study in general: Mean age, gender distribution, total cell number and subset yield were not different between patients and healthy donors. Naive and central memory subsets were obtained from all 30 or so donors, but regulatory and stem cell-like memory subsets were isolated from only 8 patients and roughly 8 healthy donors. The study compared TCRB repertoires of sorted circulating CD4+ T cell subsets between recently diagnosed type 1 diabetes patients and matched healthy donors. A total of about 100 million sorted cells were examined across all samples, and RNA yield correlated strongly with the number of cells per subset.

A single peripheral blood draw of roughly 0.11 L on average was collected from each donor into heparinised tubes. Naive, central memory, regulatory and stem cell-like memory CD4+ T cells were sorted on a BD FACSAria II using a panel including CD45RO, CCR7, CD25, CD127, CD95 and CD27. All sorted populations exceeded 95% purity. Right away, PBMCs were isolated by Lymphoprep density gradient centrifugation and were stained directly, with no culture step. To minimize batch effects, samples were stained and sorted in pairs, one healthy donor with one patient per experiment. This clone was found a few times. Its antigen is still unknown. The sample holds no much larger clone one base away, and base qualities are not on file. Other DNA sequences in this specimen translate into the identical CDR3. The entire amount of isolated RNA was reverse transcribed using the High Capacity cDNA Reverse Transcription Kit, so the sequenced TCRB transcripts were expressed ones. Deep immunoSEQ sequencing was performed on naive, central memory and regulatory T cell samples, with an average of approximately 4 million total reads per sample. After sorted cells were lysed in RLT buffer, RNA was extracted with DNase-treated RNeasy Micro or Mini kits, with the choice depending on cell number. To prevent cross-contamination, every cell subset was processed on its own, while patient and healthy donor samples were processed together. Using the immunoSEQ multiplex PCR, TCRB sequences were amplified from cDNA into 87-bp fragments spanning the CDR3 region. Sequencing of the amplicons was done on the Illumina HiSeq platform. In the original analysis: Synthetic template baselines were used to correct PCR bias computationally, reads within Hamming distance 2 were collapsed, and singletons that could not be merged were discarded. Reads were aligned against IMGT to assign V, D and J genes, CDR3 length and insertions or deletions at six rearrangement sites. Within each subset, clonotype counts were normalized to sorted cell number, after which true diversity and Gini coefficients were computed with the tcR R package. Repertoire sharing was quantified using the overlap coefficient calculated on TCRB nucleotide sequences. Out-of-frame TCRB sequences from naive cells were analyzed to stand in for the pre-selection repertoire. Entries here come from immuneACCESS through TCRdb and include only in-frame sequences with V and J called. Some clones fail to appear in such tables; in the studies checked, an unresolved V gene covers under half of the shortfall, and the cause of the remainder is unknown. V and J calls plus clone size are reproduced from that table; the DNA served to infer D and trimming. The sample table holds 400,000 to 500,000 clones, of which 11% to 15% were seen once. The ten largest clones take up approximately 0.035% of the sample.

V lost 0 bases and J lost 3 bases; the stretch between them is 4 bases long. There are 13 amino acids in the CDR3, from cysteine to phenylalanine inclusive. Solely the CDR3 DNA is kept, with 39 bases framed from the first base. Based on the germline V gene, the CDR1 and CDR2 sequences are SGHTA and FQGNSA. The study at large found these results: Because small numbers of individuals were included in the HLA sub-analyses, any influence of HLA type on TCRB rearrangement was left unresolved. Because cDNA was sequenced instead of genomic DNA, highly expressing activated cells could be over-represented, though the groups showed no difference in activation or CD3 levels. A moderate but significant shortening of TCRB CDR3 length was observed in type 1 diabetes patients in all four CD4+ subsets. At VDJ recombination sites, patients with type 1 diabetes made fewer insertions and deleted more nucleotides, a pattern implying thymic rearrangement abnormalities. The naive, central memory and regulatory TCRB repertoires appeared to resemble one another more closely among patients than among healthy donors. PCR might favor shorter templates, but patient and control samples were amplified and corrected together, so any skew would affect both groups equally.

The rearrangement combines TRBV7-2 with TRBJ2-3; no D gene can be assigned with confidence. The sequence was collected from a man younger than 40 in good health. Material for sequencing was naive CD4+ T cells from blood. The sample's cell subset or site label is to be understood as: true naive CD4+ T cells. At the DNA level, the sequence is TGTGCCAGCAGCTTAGCGAGAACAGATACGCAGTATTTT. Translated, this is CASSLARTDTQYF.